These 27 T cell receptor beta chains share one sample of origin, sequenced in a study of blood T cells in healthy people across ages. A second PCR, run for about 7 to 12 cycles, used a sample-barcoded 5' primer plus a J-beta primer mix. Using its own MiXCR run on the 5' RACE reads, TCRdb lists one record per CDR3 protein. Seen here are roughly 1.5 million distinct CDR3 sequences, 35% to 45% observed once, and the top ten hold under 5%. Sequencing used blood. The receptors derive from a woman aged 18-29 years in good health.

The count of this clonotype is one. The CDR3 here is CASRETGTEQFF. The CDR3 nucleotides are TGTGCCAGCAGAGAGACAGGGACTGAGCAGTTCTTC. The chain recombines TRBV28 with TRBJ2-1, with 7 bases aligning to TRBD1. The CDR3 is made up of 12 amino acids. Germline values: CDR1 MDHEN, CDR2 SYDVKM. V lost 6 bases to trimming and J lost 9 bases; unmatched junction nucleotides: 5.

The chain carries TRBV27 and TRBJ1-1; D is perhaps TRBD1 (5 bases). This CDR3 has 11 residues. Germline loops: CDR1 MNHEY, CDR2 SMNVEV (reference sequence). Trimming shortened V by 8 bases and J by 7 bases, and 11 bases separated the two germline ends. CDR3 sequence (DNA): TGTGCCAGCGACTCGGGGGGTGAAGCTTTCTTT. The encoded protein is CASDSGGEAFF.

The chain links TRBV4-3 to TRBJ2-1; D is perhaps TRBD2 (6 bases). Germline CDR1 LGHNA, CDR2 YSLEER. The CDR3 consists of 16 residues. The germline V and J ends were trimmed by 2 bases and 2 bases, with 13 bases remaining between them. The CDR3 bases are TGCGCCAGCAGCCAATTTAGCGGTACTACCTACAATGAGCAGTTCTTC. It yields the protein CASSQFSGTTYNEQFF.

Concerning this clonotype itself: The junction departs from germline at one end; a sequencing error may be responsible. The rearrangement links TRBV7-2 to TRBJ1-5; possibly TRBD1 for D (6 bases). This CDR3 spans 13 amino acids. Germline CDR1 and CDR2: SGHTA and FQGNSA. CDR3 bases: TGTGCCGGCAGCCCGCCAGGGGTTCAGCCCCAGCATTTT. Translated: CAGSPPGVQPQHF.

V is TRBV6-4 and J is TRBJ2-1; possible D gene TRBD2, 6 bases. CDR3 length: 15 residues. V lost 4 bases and J 6 bases, leaving 16 bases between the germline ends. The V gene's germline CDR1 is MRHNA and CDR2 SNTAGT. CDR3 nucleotides: TGTGCCAGCAGTGGCCGAGCGGGCCCTGGCAATGAGCAGTTCTTC. It translates to CASSGRAGPGNEQFF.

V usage is TRBV7-2 and J usage is TRBJ1-2, with TRBD1 as a possible D gene (5 bases). The CDR3 sequence is 15 residues long. Germline assignment: CDR1 SGHTA and CDR2 FQGNSA. V shed 1 base and J shed 8 bases, with 17 bases lying between them. CDR3 region: CASSLETSGVGGYTF. The DNA for the CDR3 is TGTGCCAGCAGCTTAGAGACGTCGGGGGTCGGGGGCTACACCTTC.

This rearrangement joins TRBV27 to TRBJ1-1; TRBD1 is a possible D gene (6 bases). The CDR3 is 15 residues long. V lost 3 bases, J lost 4 bases, and 15 bases lay in between. CDR1 MNHEY and CDR2 SMNVEV come from the germline V gene (reference sequence). The CDR3 reads CASSFDGGQFTEAFF. In DNA, the CDR3 is TGTGCCAGCAGTTTTGACGGCGGACAGTTCACTGAAGCTTTCTTT.

The CDR3 here is CASSFGQANTGELFF. The CDR3 nucleotides are TGTGCCAGCAGCTTCGGACAGGCGAACACCGGGGAGCTGTTTTTT. The chain links TRBV7-9 to TRBJ2-2, with 7 bases aligning to TRBD1. With 3 bases clipped from V and 0 bases from J, the junction kept 1 base outside the gene matches. The CDR3 length is 15 residues. Germline V gives CDR1 SEHNR, CDR2 FQNEAQ (reference sequence).

A note on this clonotype: At one boundary the junction diverges from the germline segment, which might be a read error. The CDR3 DNA reads as TGTGCCGGCAGTTACTCCGTTCGGGCGCGGGATGGGGAGGATAATTCACCCCTCCACTTT. It codes for CAGSYSVRARDGEDNSPLHF. The chain joins TRBV6-5 to TRBJ1-6, with no clear D. CDR1 and CDR2 (germline): MNHEY, SVGAGI. This CDR3 region has 20 residues.

This clonotype was picked up a small number of times. The CDR3 region is CASSFWLAGGYNEQFF. CDR3 in DNA: TGTGCCAGCAGTTTTTGGCTAGCGGGGGGCTACAATGAGCAGTTCTTC. The chain recombines TRBV12-3 or TRBV12-4 with TRBJ2-1; 11 bases are a match to TRBD2. The CDR3 length is 16 residues. V lost 3 bases, J lost 3 bases, and 4 bases stayed unmatched.

This chain connects TRBV20-1 to TRBJ2-5, with D possibly being TRBD2 (5 bases). Deletions cut 3 bases from V and 4 bases from J, with 9 bases between. CDR3 length: 12 residues. Germline CDR1 DFQATT, CDR2 SNEGSKA (reference sequence). The DNA of the CDR3 is TGCAGTGCTAGCACTAGTTCAGAGACCCAGTACTTC. It translates to CSASTSSETQYF.

This clonotype has more than one count but fewer than ten. The chain joins TRBV29-1 to TRBJ2-3; D unclear. Per the germline V gene, CDR1 is SQVTM and CDR2 is ANQGSEA. The CDR3 runs to 14 residues. V dropped 5 bases and J dropped 3 bases, with 15 bases sitting between them. CDR3 amino acids: CSVHRMAITDTQYF. The DNA of the CDR3 is TGCAGCGTTCATAGGATGGCTATAACAGATACGCAGTATTTT.

This clonotype was detected only a few times. The chain uses TRBV6-1 and TRBJ2-1; TRBD2 might be the D (5 bases). The CDR3 runs to 15 residues. Trimming shortened V by 3 bases and J by 7 bases, and 16 bases separated the two germline ends. Germline assignment: CDR1 MNHNS and CDR2 SASEGT. The CDR3 DNA sequence: TGTGCCAGCAGTGAGAGTCTAGCCTCGATGAATGAGCAGTTCTTC. Encoded protein: CASSESLASMNEQFF.

The rearrangement links TRBV6-2 or TRBV6-3 to TRBJ2-2; 7 bases fit TRBD1. This CDR3 spans 14 amino acids. Germline V CDR1 and CDR2: MNHEY, SVGEGT. V lost 8 bases and J lost 3; bases outside the gene matches: 6. CDR3 region: CASLGTVYTGELFF. The CDR3 DNA follows: TGTGCCAGCCTCGGGACAGTCTACACCGGGGAGCTGTTTTTT.

The chain employs TRBV6-2 or TRBV6-3 and TRBJ1-2; no firm D call. V lost 4 bases and J lost 8, with 11 bases in between. The CDR3 is 12 amino acids. Germline CDR1 reads MNHEY; CDR2 reads SVGEGT. The CDR3 protein is CASSWGNEGYTF. The CDR3 region has the DNA TGTGCCAGCAGTTGGGGTAACGAAGGCTACACCTTC.

The rearrangement joins TRBV6-1 to TRBJ2-5; a possible D gene is TRBD1 (5 bases). The DNA end favors TRBJ2-7, so the J call may be wrong. This CDR3 region has 14 residues. Looked up from germline, CDR1 is MNHNS and CDR2 is SASEGT. The CDR3 protein is CASSEAGQLREQYF. CDR3 DNA sequence: TGTGCCAGCAGTGAAGCGGGGCAGCTCCGCGAGCAGTACTTC.

The rearrangement joins TRBV7-2 to TRBJ2-5; the D is unclear. TRBJ2-7 matches the DNA end more closely, so the J call is doubtful. There are 12 residues in the CDR3. Germline V gene sequence: CDR1 SGHTA, CDR2 FQGNSA. The CDR3 loop reads CASSGPIDEQYF. The DNA for the CDR3 is TGTGCCAGCAGCGGTCCGATTGACGAGCAGTACTTC.

This clonotype was counted a few times. The chain employs TRBV10-3 and TRBJ2-4; D tentatively fits TRBD1 or TRBD2 (5 bases each). This CDR3 comprises 13 residues. V lost 0 bases and J lost 8, with 8 bases in between. Germline lookup yields CDR1 ENHRY and CDR2 SYGVKD. DNA for the CDR3: TGTGCCATCAGTGAGTCGAGGGGAGACATTCAGTACTTC. Its translation: CAISESRGDIQYF.

This clonotype was counted once. This chain connects TRBV28 to TRBJ2-3, with D maybe TRBD1 (5 bases). Deletions cut 10 bases from V and 3 bases from J, with 14 bases between. The CDR3 extends over 13 amino acids. Germline loops: CDR1 MDHEN, CDR2 SYDVKM. CDR3 residues: CAISKGNTDTQYF. The CDR3 DNA sequence: TGTGCCATCTCAAAGGGGAATACAGATACGCAGTATTTT.

V usage is TRBV7-2 and J usage is TRBJ2-3; weak D call: TRBD1 (7 bases). This CDR3 contains 16 residues. V was cut by 0 bases and J by 3 bases, with 13 bases left in between. CDR1 SGHTA and CDR2 FQGNSA come from the germline V gene. CDR3 region: CASSLAMTGRTDTQYF. CDR3 coding DNA: TGTGCCAGCAGCTTAGCTATGACAGGGAGGACAGATACGCAGTATTTT.

This clonotype has a single count. This chain links TRBV7-6 with TRBJ2-1, with 8 nucleotides matching TRBD2. Germline V lookup: CDR1 SGHVS, CDR2 FNYEAQ. CDR3 size: 14 residues. V lost 3 bases and J lost 7; bases outside the gene matches: 5. The CDR3 DNA reads as TGTGCCAGCAGCTTGGGACTAGGGGGGAATGAGCAGTTCTTC. Its protein product is CASSLGLGGNEQFF.

This chain joins TRBV7-9 and TRBJ2-1; tentatively, D is TRBD2 (6 bases). Germline CDR1 is SEHNR and CDR2 is FQNEAQ (reference sequence). Trimming took 4 bases from V and 8 from J, leaving 9 bases between them. This CDR3 comprises 12 residues. CDR3 sequence: CASSSWGDEQFF. The CDR3 DNA sequence: TGTGCCAGCAGCTCTTGGGGGGATGAGCAGTTCTTC.

The chain uses TRBV6-2 or TRBV6-3 and TRBJ1-4, with D hard to call. The V gene lost 5 bases and the J gene lost 11 bases, with 21 bases spanning the gap. CDR3 length: 15 residues. The V gene's germline CDR1 is MNHEY and CDR2 SVGEGT. CDR3 protein: CASSTVGTAKWKLFF. The CDR3 DNA reads TGTGCCAGCAGTACAGTGGGAACCGCGAAGTGGAAACTGTTTTTT.

CDR3 DNA: TGTGCCAGCAGTTACTATCGGGGCCTCCGAGGTCAGCCCCAGCATTTT. As protein: CASSYYRGLRGQPQHF. V is TRBV6-2 or TRBV6-3 and J is TRBJ1-5; D might be TRBD1 (5 bases). The germline gives CDR1 MNHEY, CDR2 SVGEGT. This CDR3 contains 16 residues. V was clipped by 1 base and J by 6 bases, with 16 bases between them.

V usage is TRBV5-1 and J usage is TRBJ2-7, with D possibly called TRBD1 or TRBD2 (6 bases each). Per the germline V gene, CDR1 is SGHRS and CDR2 is YFSETQ. Trimming took off 0 bases at V and 5 bases at J, with 9 bases between the two ends. This CDR3 is built from 13 residues. The CDR3 DNA follows: TGCGCCAGCAGCTTGGAGGGGGGCCACGAGCAGTACTTC. Translated: CASSLEGGHEQYF.

The CDR3 DNA reads TGCAGCGTTGGACGAGCCAGCGGAACGTACGAGCAGTACTTC. Translation: CSVGRASGTYEQYF. V gene TRBV29-1 combines with J gene TRBJ2-7; TRBD2 might be the D (5 bases). V lost 4 bases, J lost 4 bases, and 17 bases lay in between. In germline, CDR1 is SQVTM, CDR2 ANQGSEA. The CDR3 has 14 amino acids.

This clonotype turned up a few times. CDR3 coding DNA: TGTGCCAGCAGTTCTCGCCGATGGAGGGACCCCACAGATACGCAGTATTTT. Its translation: CASSSRRWRDPTDTQYF. The gene calls are TRBV6-2 or TRBV6-3 and TRBJ2-3; perhaps TRBD2 as D (6 bases). V shed 4 bases and J shed 2 bases, with 19 bases lying between them. Germline CDR1 is MNHEY and CDR2 is SVGEGT. There are 17 residues in the CDR3.